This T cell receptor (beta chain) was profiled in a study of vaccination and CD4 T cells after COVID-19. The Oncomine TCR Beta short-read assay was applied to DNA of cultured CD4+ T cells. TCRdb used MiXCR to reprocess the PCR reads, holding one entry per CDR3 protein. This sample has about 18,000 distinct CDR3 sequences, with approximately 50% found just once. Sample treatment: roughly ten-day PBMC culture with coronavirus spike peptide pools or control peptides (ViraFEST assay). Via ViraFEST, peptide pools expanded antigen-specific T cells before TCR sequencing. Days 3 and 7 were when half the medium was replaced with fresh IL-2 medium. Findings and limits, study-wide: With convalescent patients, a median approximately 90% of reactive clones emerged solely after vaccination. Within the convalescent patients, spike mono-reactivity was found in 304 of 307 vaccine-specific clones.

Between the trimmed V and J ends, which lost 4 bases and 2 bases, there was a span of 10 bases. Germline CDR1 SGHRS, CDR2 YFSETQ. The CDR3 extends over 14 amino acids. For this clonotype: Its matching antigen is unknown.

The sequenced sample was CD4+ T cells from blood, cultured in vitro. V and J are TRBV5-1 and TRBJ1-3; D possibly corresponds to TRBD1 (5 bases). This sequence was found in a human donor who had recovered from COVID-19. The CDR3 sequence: CASSAQVAGNTIYF. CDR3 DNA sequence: TGCGCCAGCAGCGCACAGGTAGCTGGAAACACCATATATTTT.